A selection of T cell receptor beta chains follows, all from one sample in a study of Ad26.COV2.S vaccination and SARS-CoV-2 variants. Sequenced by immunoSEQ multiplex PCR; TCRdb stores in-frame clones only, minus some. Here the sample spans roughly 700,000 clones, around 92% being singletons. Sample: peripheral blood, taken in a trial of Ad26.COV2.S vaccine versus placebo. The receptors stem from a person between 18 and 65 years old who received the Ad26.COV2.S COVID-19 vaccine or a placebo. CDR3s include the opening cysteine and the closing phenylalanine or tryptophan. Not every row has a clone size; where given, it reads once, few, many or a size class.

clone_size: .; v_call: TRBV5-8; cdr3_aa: CASSWLAREQFF
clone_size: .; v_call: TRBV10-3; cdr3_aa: CAINDENTIYF
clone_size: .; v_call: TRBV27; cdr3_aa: CASSGRTGLNYGYTF
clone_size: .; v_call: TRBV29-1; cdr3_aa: CSVGGGQYGYTF
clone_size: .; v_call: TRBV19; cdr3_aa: CASTVVIATNEKLFF
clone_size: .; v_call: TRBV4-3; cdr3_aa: CASSQGPGVTYGYTF
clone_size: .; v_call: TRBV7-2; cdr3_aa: CASSSSHQTTGDGYTF
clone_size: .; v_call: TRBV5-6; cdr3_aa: CASTLTGHEQYF
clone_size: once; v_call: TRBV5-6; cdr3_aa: CASSTGGREAFF
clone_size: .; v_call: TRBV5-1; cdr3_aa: CASSFDRSFALHF
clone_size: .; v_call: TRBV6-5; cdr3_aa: CASSWVGGPGNTIYF